This TCR beta chain was captured by sequencing in a study of T cells in Graves' hyperthyroidism and ophthalmopathy. The TCR beta CDR3 regions underwent amplification using RNA transcripts as the source. TCR CDR3 underwent first-round RT-PCR with the HTBI primer set. TCRdb reprocessed the multiplex PCR reads via MiXCR and lists one record per CDR3 protein. The data hold 500,000 to 750,000 distinct CDR3 sequences, with 14% observed a single time. There are a few counts of this clonotype. Inclusion characteristics of ophthalmopathy patients comprised a Clinical Activity Score of at least 3, a NOSPECS grade of at least 4, and duration under 3 months. The CDR3 consists of 15 residues. CDR1 and CDR2 (germline): LNHDA, SQIVND (reference sequence). V lost 10 bases to trimming and J lost 3 bases; unmatched junction nucleotides: 11.

The sample was blood. The TCR originated in a woman aged 18-29 years with Graves' ophthalmopathy. The genes are TRBV19 and TRBJ2-7; TRBD2 matches 11 bases. CDR3 DNA: TGTGCCACTTCATCTCTAGCGGGAGGATACTACGAGCAGTACTTC. Encoded protein: CATSSLAGGYYEQYF.